These 15 T cell receptor beta chains were sequenced from one sample in a study of cytomegalovirus exposure and HLA in healthy donors. The study ran its PCR with 60 Vbeta and 13 Jbeta primers. Sequencing was performed with immunoSEQ multiplex PCR; in TCRdb, only in-frame clones are kept and a portion is missing. The sample holds under 150,000 clones, 74% seen once. The sequenced sample was PBMCs. These receptors were collected from a woman aged 40 to 55 in good health and CMV-seropositive.

This chain links TRBV7-3 with TRBJ2-7; TRBD1 matches 7 bases. CDR1 and CDR2 (germline): SGHTA, FQGTGA. With 3 bases clipped from V and 6 bases from J, the junction kept 5 bases outside the gene matches. This CDR3 comprises 13 residues. The CDR3 DNA is TGTGCCAGCAGCTTCGGACAGGCTGGCGAGCAGTACTTC. Translating it yields CASSFGQAGEQYF.

This chain connects TRBV19 to TRBJ1-1, with D unclear. Trimming removed 0 bases from V and 3 bases from J, with 11 bases in between. Germline V lookup: CDR1 LNHDA, CDR2 SQIVND (reference sequence). The CDR3 covers 15 residues. The DNA for the CDR3 is TGTGCCAGTAGTATAGACATCCGACGGGACACTGAAGCTTTCTTT. This gives the protein CASSIDIRRDTEAFF.

V usage is TRBV5-1 and J usage is TRBJ2-7; 8 nucleotides match TRBD1. CDR3 size: 15 residues. V was pared by 0 bases and J by 6 bases, with 8 bases of the junction left unmatched. Germline V gives CDR1 SGHRS, CDR2 YFSETQ. The CDR3 loop is CASSLAQGASTEQYF. The CDR3 nucleotides are TGCGCCAGCAGCTTGGCGCAGGGGGCCTCTACCGAGCAGTACTTC.

The genes are TRBV5-4 and TRBJ1-1; D is uncertain. Trimming left V 0 bases short and J 1 base short, with 7 bases between. The CDR3 has 14 amino acids. Germline lookup yields CDR1 SGHNT and CDR2 YYREEE (reference sequence). As DNA, the CDR3 is TGTGCCAGCAGCTTGGAGGCGGGGAACACTGAAGCTTTCTTT. This encodes CASSLEAGNTEAFF.

CDR3 sequence reads: CASSFLYRGRSGELFF. DNA of the CDR3: TGTGCCAGCAGCTTCCTCTACAGGGGAAGGTCCGGGGAGCTGTTTTTT. The chain combines TRBV11-2 with TRBJ2-2, with 7 bases aligning to TRBD1. V gave up 3 bases and J gave up 6 bases; unmatched junction bases: 10. Germline V gene sequence: CDR1 SGHAT, CDR2 FQNNGV. The CDR3 is 16 amino acids.

The rearrangement uses TRBV19 and TRBJ2-7, with D possibly being TRBD1 (6 bases). V gave up 4 bases and J gave up 3 bases, with 19 bases separating them. The length of the CDR3 is 16 residues. Germline CDR1 LNHDA, CDR2 SQIVND (reference sequence). CDR3 amino acids: CASSTPGYGGHYEQYF. DNA of the CDR3: TGTGCCAGTAGTACCCCCGGTTATGGGGGCCACTACGAGCAGTACTTC. The full variable domain, its missing parts supplied by reference TRBV19 and TRBJ2-7, is DGGITQSPKYLFRKEGQNVTLSCEQNLNHDAMYWYRQDPGQGLRLIYYSQIVNDFQKGDIAEGYSVSREKKESFPLTVTSAQKNPTAFYLCASSTPGYGGHYEQYFGPGTRLTVT.

The chain employs TRBV7-9 and TRBJ2-5; possible D gene TRBD2, 7 bases. The ends were cut back, 5 bases at V and 11 bases at J, with 24 bases in the middle. CDR1 is SEHNR and CDR2 is FQNEAQ in the germline V gene (reference sequence). The CDR3 extends over 15 amino acids. CDR3 sequence reads: CASSLQTGYRGEQYF. CDR3 coding DNA: TGTGCCAGCAGCCTCCAGACAGGCTACCGGGGGGAGCAGTACTTC.

This clone has just a few counts. This sequence joins TRBV27 and TRBJ2-7; TRBD1 matches at 7 bases. Germline V gene sequence: CDR1 MNHEY, CDR2 SMNVEV (reference sequence). The CDR3 length is 13 residues. J gave up 3 bases and V 8 bases, and 7 bases lay outside the gene matches. Here the CDR3 DNA reads TGTGCCAGCGGTCGACAGGGCAACTACGAGCAGTACTTC. The encoded protein is CASGRQGNYEQYF.

The chain joins TRBV5-4 to TRBJ2-7; 8 nucleotides match TRBD2. The length of the CDR3 is 14 residues. CDR1 is SGHNT, CDR2 YYREEE, per germline (reference sequence). V lost 3 bases, J lost 6 bases, and 8 bases stayed unmatched. The CDR3 region has the DNA TGTGCCAGCAGCTCCGGACTAGCTCGGGGCGAGCAGTACTTC. It is translated as CASSSGLARGEQYF. The whole variable domain, filled in from reference TRBV5-4 and TRBJ2-7, reads ETGVTQSPTHLIKTRGQQVTLRCSSQSGHNTVSWYQQALGQGPQFIFQYYREEENGRGNFPPRFSGLQFPNYSSELNVNALELDDSALYLCASSSGLARGEQYFGPGTRLTVT.

The CDR3 DNA reads as TGTGCCACCAGCAAGGAGAGGTTCTACAATGAGCAGTTCTTC. Translating it yields CATSKERFYNEQFF. The chain carries TRBV15 and TRBJ2-1; D unclear. V dropped 4 bases and J dropped 3 bases, with 10 bases sitting between them. There are 14 residues in the CDR3. Germline CDR1 is LNHNV and CDR2 is YYDKDF (reference sequence).

Turning to this clone: The junction departs from germline at one end; a sequencing error may be responsible. The chain links TRBV6-9 to TRBJ1-1; D may be TRBD1 (6 bases). Germline CDR1 is MNHGY and CDR2 is SVAAGI. The CDR3 covers 14 residues. CDR3 residues: CASSPKTGNPEAFF. As DNA, the CDR3 is TGTGCCAGCAGCCCTAAAACAGGGAACCCTGAAGCTTTCTTT.

The chain couples TRBV7-3 to TRBJ1-1, with a weak D call TRBD1 (5 bases). CDR1 and CDR2 (germline): SGHTA, FQGTGA. The CDR3 covers 14 residues. V dropped 0 bases and J dropped 5 bases, with 10 bases sitting between them. The CDR3 loop is CASSLTPGGTEAFF. As DNA, the CDR3 is TGTGCCAGCAGCTTAACGCCCGGGGGGACTGAAGCTTTCTTT.

The chain recombines TRBV9 with TRBJ2-3; 10 nucleotides line up with TRBD2. Germline V lookup: CDR1 SGDLS, CDR2 YYNGEE. The CDR3 is 16 amino acids. V gave up 0 bases and J gave up 2 bases; unmatched junction bases: 3. In DNA form, the CDR3 reads TGTGCCAGCAGCGTAGGCCTAGCGGGAGACACAGATACGCAGTATTTT. Its translation: CASSVGLAGDTDTQYF.

V usage is TRBV6-5 and J usage is TRBJ2-5, with D possibly being TRBD2 (6 bases). V lost 4 bases and J 5 bases, leaving 14 bases between the germline ends. This CDR3 region has 14 residues. Germline V gene sequence: CDR1 MNHEY, CDR2 SVGAGI. The CDR3 bases are TGTGCCAGCAGTTCCCGCGGGGTCGTCGAGACCCAGTACTTC. It specifies CASSSRGVVETQYF.

This rearrangement joins TRBV5-1 to TRBJ2-7, with 7 bases identical to TRBD1. Germline V gives CDR1 SGHRS, CDR2 YFSETQ. V gave up 0 bases and J gave up 1 base; unmatched junction bases: 7. This CDR3 comprises 16 residues. The CDR3 DNA sequence: TGCGCCAGCAGCTTGGCCCGGGACAGAAGGTCCTACGAGCAGTACTTC. As protein: CASSLARDRRSYEQYF. Full variable domain (rest looked up from reference TRBV5-1 and TRBJ2-7): KAGVTQTPRYLIKTRGQQVTLSCSPISGHRSVSWYQQTPGQGLQFLFEYFSETQRNKGNFPGRFSGRQFSNSRSEMNVSTLELGDSALYLCASSLARDRRSYEQYFGPGTRLTVT.